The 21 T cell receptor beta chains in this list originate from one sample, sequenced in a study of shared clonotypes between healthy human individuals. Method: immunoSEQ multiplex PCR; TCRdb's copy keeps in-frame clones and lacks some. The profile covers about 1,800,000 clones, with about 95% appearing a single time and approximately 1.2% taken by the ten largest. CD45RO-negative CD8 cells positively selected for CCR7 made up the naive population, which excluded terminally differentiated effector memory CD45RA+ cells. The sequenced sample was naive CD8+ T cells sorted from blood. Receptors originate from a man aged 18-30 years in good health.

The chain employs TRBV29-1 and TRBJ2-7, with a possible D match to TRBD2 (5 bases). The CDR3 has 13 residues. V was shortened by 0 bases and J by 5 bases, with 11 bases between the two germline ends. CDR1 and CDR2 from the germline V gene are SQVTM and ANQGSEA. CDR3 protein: CSVEDERGNEQYF. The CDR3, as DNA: TGCAGCGTTGAAGATGAGCGAGGGAACGAGCAGTACTTC.

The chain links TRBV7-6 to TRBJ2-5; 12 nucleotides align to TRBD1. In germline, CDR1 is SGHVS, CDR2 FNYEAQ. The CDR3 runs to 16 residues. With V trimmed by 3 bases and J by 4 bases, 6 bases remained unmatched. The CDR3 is CASSLGTGGQRETQYF. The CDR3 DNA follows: TGTGCCAGCAGCTTGGGGACAGGGGGCCAACGAGAGACCCAGTACTTC.

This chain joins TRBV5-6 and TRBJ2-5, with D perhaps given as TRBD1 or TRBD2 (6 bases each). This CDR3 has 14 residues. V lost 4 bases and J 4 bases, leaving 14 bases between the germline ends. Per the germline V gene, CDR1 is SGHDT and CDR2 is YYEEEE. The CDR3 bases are TGTGCCAGCAGCCCCATCGGGGGCCGAGAGACCCAGTACTTC. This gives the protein CASSPIGGRETQYF. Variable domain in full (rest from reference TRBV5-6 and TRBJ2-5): DAGVTQSPTHLIKTRGQQVTLRCSPKSGHDTVSWYQQALGQGPQFIFQYYEEEERQRGNFPDRFSGHQFPNYSSELNVNALLLGDSALYLCASSPIGGRETQYFGPGTRLLVL.

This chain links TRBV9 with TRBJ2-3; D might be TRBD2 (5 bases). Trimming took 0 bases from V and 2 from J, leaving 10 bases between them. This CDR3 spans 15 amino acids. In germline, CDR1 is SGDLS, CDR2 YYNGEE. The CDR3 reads CASSVAGFITDTQYF. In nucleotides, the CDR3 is TGTGCCAGCAGCGTAGCGGGGTTTATCACAGATACGCAGTATTTT.

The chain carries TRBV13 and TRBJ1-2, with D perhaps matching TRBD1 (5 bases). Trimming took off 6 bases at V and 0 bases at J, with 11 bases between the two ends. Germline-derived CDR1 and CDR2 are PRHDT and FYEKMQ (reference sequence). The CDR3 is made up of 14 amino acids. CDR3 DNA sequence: TGTGCCAGCAGACAGGCTGAAGCTAACTATGGCTACACCTTC. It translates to CASRQAEANYGYTF.

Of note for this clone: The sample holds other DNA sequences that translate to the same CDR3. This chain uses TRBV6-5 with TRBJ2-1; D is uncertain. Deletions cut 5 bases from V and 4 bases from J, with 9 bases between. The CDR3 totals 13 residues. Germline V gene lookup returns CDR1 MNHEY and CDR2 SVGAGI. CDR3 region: CASSLDGYNEQFF. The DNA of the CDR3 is TGTGCCAGCAGTCTAGACGGATACAATGAGCAGTTCTTC.

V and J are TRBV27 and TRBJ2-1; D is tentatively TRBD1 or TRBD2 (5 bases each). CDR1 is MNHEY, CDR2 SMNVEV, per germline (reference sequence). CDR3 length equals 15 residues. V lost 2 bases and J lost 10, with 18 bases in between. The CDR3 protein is CASSLIWDLAGEQFF. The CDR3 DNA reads TGTGCCAGCAGTTTAATTTGGGACCTAGCCGGCGAGCAGTTCTTC.

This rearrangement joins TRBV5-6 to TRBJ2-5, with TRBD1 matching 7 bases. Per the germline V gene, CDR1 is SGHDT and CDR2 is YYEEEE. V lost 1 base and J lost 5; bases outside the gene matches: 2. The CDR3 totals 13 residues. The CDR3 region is CASSLQGDETQYF. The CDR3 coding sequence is TGTGCCAGCAGCTTGCAGGGGGATGAGACCCAGTACTTC.

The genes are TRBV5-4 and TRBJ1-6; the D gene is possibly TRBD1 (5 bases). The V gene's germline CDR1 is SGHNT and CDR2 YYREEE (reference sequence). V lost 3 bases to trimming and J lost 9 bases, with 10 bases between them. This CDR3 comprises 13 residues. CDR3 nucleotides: TGTGCCAGCAGCTGGGGCAGCGGTTCACCCCTCCACTTT. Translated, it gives CASSWGSGSPLHF.

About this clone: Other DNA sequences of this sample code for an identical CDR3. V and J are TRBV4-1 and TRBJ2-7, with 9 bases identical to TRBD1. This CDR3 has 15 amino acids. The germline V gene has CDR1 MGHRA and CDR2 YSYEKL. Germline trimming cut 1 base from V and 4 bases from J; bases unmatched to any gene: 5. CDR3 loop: CASSQAGTGSYEQYF. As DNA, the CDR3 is TGCGCCAGCAGCCAAGCCGGGACAGGGTCTTACGAGCAGTACTTC.

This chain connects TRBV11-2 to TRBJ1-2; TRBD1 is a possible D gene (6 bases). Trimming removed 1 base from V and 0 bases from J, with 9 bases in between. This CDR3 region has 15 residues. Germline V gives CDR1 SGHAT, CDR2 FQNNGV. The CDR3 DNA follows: TGTGCCAGCAGCTTAGGGACAGACCCTAACTATGGCTACACCTTC. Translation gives CASSLGTDPNYGYTF.

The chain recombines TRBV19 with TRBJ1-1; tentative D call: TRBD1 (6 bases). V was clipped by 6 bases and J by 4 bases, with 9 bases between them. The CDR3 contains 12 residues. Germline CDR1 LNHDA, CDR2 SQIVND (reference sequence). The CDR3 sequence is CASSLTGTEAFF. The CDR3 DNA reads TGTGCCAGTAGCCTGACAGGCACTGAAGCTTTCTTT.

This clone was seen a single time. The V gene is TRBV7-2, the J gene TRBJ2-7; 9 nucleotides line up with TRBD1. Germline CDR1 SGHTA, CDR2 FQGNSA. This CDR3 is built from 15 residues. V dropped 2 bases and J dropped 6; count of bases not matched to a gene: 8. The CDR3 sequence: CASSLIQGAPSEQYF. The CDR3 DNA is TGTGCCAGCAGCTTAATACAGGGGGCTCCCTCCGAGCAGTACTTC.

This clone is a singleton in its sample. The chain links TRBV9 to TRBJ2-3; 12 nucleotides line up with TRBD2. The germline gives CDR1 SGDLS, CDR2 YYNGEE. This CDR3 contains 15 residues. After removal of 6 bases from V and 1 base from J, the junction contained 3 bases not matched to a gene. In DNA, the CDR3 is TGTGCCAGCACCCTAGCGGGGGGGGGCACAGATACGCAGTATTTT. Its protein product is CASTLAGGGTDTQYF.

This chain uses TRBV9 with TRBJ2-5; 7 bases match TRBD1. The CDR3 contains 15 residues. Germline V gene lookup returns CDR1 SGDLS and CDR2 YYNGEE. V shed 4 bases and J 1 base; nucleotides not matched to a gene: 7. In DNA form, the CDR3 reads TGTGCCAGCAGCTTCCGGGACAGTCCCCAAGAGACCCAGTACTTC. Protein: CASSFRDSPQETQYF.

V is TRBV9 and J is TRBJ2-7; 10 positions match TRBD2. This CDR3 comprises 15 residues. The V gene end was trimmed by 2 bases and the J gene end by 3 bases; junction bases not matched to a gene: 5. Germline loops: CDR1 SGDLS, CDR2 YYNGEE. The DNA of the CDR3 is TGTGCCAGCAGCGTCGGACTAGCGGATGGCTACGAGCAGTACTTC. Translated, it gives CASSVGLADGYEQYF.

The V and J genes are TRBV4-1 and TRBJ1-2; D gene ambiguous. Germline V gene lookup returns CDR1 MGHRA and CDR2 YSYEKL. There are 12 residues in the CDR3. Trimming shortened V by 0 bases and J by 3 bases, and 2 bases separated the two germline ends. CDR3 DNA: TGCGCCAGCAGCCAAGAGTACTATGGCTACACCTTC. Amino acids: CASSQEYYGYTF.

The chain's CDR3 is CASSGTGRSEAFF. The DNA of the CDR3 is TGTGCCAGCAGCGGGACAGGTAGATCTGAAGCTTTCTTT. V is TRBV27 and J is TRBJ1-1, with 8 bases matching TRBD1. Germline lookup yields CDR1 MNHEY and CDR2 SMNVEV (reference sequence). The V gene end was trimmed by 6 bases and the J gene end by 6 bases; junction bases not matched to a gene: 6. The CDR3 is 13 amino acids.

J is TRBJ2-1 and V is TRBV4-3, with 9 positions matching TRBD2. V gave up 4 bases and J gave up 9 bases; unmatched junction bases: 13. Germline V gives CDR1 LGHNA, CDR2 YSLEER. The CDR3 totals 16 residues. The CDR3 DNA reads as TGCGCCAGCAGCCCTCGTGCAGCGGGAGGCGGGGTTGAGCAGTTCTTC. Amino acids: CASSPRAAGGGVEQFF.

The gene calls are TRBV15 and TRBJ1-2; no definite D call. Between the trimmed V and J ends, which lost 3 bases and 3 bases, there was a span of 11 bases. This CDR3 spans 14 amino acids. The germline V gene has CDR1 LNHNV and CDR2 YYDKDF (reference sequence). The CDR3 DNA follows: TGTGCCACCAGCAGCGTTTTCGCCCACTATGGCTACACCTTC. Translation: CATSSVFAHYGYTF.

CDR3 in amino acids: CASSVPGGGAYEQYF. The CDR3 DNA sequence: TGTGCCAGCAGTGTCCCCGGGGGGGGCGCCTACGAGCAGTACTTC. The rearrangement uses TRBV2 and TRBJ2-7; the match to TRBD2 covers 8 bases. CDR3 size: 15 residues. Germline trimming cut 4 bases from V and 2 bases from J; bases unmatched to any gene: 7. The V gene's germline CDR1 is SNHLY and CDR2 FYNNEI.